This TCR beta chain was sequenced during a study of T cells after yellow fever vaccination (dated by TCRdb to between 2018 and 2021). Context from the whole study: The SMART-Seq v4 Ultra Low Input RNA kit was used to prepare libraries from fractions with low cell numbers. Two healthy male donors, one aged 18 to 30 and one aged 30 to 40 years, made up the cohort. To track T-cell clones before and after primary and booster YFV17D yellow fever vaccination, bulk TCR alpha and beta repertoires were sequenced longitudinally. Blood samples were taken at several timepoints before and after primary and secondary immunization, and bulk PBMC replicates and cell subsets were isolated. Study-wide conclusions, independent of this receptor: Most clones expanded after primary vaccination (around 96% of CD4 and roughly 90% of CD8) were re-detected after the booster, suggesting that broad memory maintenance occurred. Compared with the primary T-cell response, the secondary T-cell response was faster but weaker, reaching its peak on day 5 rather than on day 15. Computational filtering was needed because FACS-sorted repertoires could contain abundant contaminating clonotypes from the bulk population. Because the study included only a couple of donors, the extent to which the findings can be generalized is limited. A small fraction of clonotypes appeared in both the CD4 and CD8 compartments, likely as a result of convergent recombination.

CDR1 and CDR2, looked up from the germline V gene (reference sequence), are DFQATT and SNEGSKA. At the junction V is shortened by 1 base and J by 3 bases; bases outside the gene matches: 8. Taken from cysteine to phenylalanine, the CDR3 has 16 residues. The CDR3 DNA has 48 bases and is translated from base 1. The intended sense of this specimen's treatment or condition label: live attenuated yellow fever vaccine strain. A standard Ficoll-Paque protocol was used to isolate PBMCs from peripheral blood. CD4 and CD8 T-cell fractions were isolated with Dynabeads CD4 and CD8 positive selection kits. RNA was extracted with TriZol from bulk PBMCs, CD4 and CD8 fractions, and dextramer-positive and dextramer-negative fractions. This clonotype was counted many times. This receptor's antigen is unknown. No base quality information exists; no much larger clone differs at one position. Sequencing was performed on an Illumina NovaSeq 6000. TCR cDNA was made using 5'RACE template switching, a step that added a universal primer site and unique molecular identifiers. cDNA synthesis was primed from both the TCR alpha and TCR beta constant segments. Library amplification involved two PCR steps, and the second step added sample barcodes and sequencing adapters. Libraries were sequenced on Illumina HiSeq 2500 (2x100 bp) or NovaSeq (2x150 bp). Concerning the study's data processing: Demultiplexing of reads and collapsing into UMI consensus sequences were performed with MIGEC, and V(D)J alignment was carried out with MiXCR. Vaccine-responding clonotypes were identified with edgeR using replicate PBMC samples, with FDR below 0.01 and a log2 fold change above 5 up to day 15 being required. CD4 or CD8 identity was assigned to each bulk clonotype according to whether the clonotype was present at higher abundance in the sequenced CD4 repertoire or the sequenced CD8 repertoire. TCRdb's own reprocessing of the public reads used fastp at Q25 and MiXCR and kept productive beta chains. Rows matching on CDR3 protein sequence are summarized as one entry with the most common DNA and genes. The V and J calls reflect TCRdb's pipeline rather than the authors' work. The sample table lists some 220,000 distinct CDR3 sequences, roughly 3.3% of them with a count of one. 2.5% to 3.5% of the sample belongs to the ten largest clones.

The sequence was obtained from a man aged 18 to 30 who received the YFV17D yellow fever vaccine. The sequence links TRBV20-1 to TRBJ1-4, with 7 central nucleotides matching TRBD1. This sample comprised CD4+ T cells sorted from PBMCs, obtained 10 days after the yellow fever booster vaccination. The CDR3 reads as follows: CSARVAGGESNEKLFF. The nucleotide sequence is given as TGCAGTGCTAGAGTGGCAGGGGGAGAATCTAATGAAAAACTGTTTTTT.